The subject of this entry is one T cell receptor (beta chain). Its antigen is currently unknown. This entry is derived from a study of T cell responses to AZD1222 COVID-19 vaccine. Study context: Pooling covered second doses at about 4 or about 12 weeks.

General observations from the study: In a largely white British group with more females than males, clonal diversity was possibly underestimated.

Only in-frame clones appear in the TCRdb table, and some are missing; sequencing was by immunoSEQ multiplex PCR. The table has some 150,000 clones, about 94% seen once. The sequencing used peripheral blood, collected on day 0 of AZD1222 vaccination. This clonotype originated in an adult in good health.

The CDR3, as DNA: TGCAGTGCTCTAGAGGATGGCTACACCTTC. It is translated as CSALEDGYTF. This chain uses TRBV20-1 with TRBJ1-2; D ambiguous. The length of the CDR3 is 10 residues. V lost 5 bases and J 6 bases, leaving 7 bases between the germline ends. From germline, CDR1 is DFQATT and CDR2 SNEGSKA (reference sequence).